One TCR beta chain is described in this entry. The entry originates in a study of patients and donors after allogeneic stem cell transplantation. In TCRdb, the RT-PCR reads were re-called with MiXCR into one record per CDR3 protein. The sample lists 190,000 or so distinct CDR3 sequences; 41% were seen once. The germline V gene encodes CDR1 MNHEY and CDR2 SMNVEV (reference sequence). The CDR3 runs to 16 residues. Unmatched junction bases numbered 12, after V lost 3 bases and J lost 7 bases. The sequence derives from a human donor who was either an allogeneic HSCT recipient or a stem cell or donor lymphocyte infusion donor (not recorded which). It is not recorded whose cells these are; they may come from a transplant donor. The specimen was blood, either unsorted or a sorted T cell fraction (not recorded which). The V gene is TRBV27, the J gene TRBJ2-1; 7 bases agree with TRBD2. The CDR3 nucleotides read TGTGCCAGCAGTTTTCTTTGGCGGGAGAACGGGAATGAGCAGTTCTTC. Translated: CASSFLWRENGNEQFF.